The following is a TCR beta chain sequence with its context. The entry originates in a study of T cell changes during pregnancy in multiple sclerosis. The method was immunoSEQ multiplex PCR; TCRdb's version includes in-frame clones alone and lacks a portion of them. Altogether around 42,000 clones are present, approximately 91% being singletons, with the ten largest covering 0.5%. Germline CDR1 reads MRHNA; CDR2 reads SNTAGT. With V trimmed by 2 bases and J by 13 bases, 3 bases remained unmatched. The CDR3 runs to 13 residues. This sample comprised CD4+ T cells from peripheral blood mononuclear cells, obtained in the second trimester of pregnancy. The J gene is TRBJ2-1, the V gene TRBV6-4, with 12 bases identical to TRBD2. This clonotype was sampled from a female donor in good health, enrolled as a control in a pregnancy study. The CDR3 sequence: CASSDGLAGTQFF. The CDR3 DNA follows: TGTGCCAGCAGTGACGGACTAGCGGGAACCCAGTTCTTC.